This entry lists 11 T cell receptor beta chains sequenced from one sample in a study of blood T cell repertoires in COVID-19. Profiled with immunoSEQ multiplex PCR; TCRdb holds only in-frame clones, not every one. This table has hundreds of thousands of clones, approximately 87% appearing once. The sample comprised PBMCs or T cells enriched from blood (not recorded which). The receptors stem from a woman aged 45-65 years who had recovered from COVID-19.

This clone occurred once. The chain is built from TRBV10-3 and TRBJ1-3; TRBD1 might be the D (5 bases). The CDR3 contains 16 residues. CDR1 is ENHRY and CDR2 is SYGVKD in the germline V gene. V gave up 10 bases and J gave up 1 base, with 20 bases separating them. Here the CDR3 DNA reads TGTGCCACCCGCTCGGACACCGAAAAGTCTGGAAACACCATATATTTT. Translated, it gives CATRSDTEKSGNTIYF.

The gene calls are TRBV5-1 and TRBJ1-2; 10 bases are shared with TRBD1. The CDR3 runs to 14 residues. The V and J ends lost 0 bases and 10 bases, in that order; junction bases with no gene match: 6. The germline gives CDR1 SGHRS, CDR2 YFSETQ. CDR3 sequence (DNA): TGCGCCAGCAGCTTGGGACAGGGGGCACTTTTCTACACCTTC. Translating it yields CASSLGQGALFYTF. The complete variable domain, with remaining parts taken from reference TRBV5-1 and TRBJ1-2, reads KAGVTQTPRYLIKTRGQQVTLSCSPISGHRSVSWYQQTPGQGLQFLFEYFSETQRNKGNFPGRFSGRQFSNSRSEMNVSTLELGDSALYLCASSLGQGALFYTFGSGTRLTVV.

The chain joins TRBV7-2 to TRBJ1-2, with unresolved D. CDR3 length: 12 amino acids. Trimming removed 1 base at V and 8 bases at J, with 8 bases between. Per germline, CDR1 SGHTA and CDR2 FQGNSA. The CDR3 is CASSLGLGGYTF. The CDR3 DNA is TGTGCCAGCAGCTTAGGTCTAGGAGGCTACACCTTC.

The rearrangement joins TRBV7-9 to TRBJ2-2; TRBD2 agrees at 11 bases. Germline V lookup: CDR1 SEHNR, CDR2 FQNEAQ (reference sequence). The J segment lost 6 bases and the V segment lost 2 bases, leaving 5 bases of the junction unmatched. The CDR3 length is 16 residues. CDR3 nucleotides: TGTGCCAGCAGCTTATTAGCGGGGGGGCCGCCCGGGGAGCTGTTTTTT. Its translation: CASSLLAGGPPGELFF.

This chain connects TRBV3-1 (or the pseudogene TRBV3-2) to TRBJ1-3; tentative D call: TRBD1 (5 bases). V was cut by 8 bases and J by 2 bases, with 13 bases left in between. The germline CDR1 and CDR2 sequences are LGHDT and YNNKEL (reference sequence). The CDR3 extends over 14 amino acids. The CDR3 coding sequence is TGTGCCAGCGGGAAGTGGGGGGCTGGAAACACCATATATTTT. Translating gives CASGKWGAGNTIYF.

This clone was seen a single time. DNA for the CDR3: TGTGCCAGCAGTTACTCTGGGGGGGTGGAGACCCAGTACTTC. Encoded protein: CASSYSGGVETQYF. This chain links TRBV6-5 with TRBJ2-5, with TRBD2 identical over 7 bases. With 0 bases clipped from V and 5 bases from J, the junction kept 3 bases outside the gene matches. Germline V CDR1 and CDR2: MNHEY, SVGAGI. CDR3 length: 14 residues.

The genes are TRBV5-1 and TRBJ2-7; perhaps TRBD1 as D (5 bases). Germline CDR1 SGHRS, CDR2 YFSETQ. V was cut by 7 bases and J by 2 bases, with 19 bases left in between. The CDR3 runs to 15 residues. CDR3 in amino acids: CASSVLQGTTYEQYF. CDR3 DNA: TGCGCCAGCTCGGTCCTGCAGGGAACAACCTACGAGCAGTACTTC.

This rearrangement joins TRBV7-2 to TRBJ1-2; D call uncertain. The germline V gene has CDR1 SGHTA and CDR2 FQGNSA. The CDR3 is made up of 13 amino acids. The ends were cut back, 5 bases at V and 6 bases at J, with 13 bases in the middle. The CDR3 is CASSPFTSDGYTF. The DNA of the CDR3 is TGTGCCAGCAGCCCGTTTACTAGCGATGGCTACACCTTC.

This rearrangement joins TRBV7-9 to TRBJ1-4; D unresolved. V dropped 1 base and J dropped 3 bases, with 9 bases sitting between them. Per the germline V gene, CDR1 is SEHNR and CDR2 is FQNEAQ (reference sequence). This CDR3 region has 15 residues. In nucleotides, the CDR3 is TGTGCCAGCAGCTTAGATCCCGTGTCTAATGAAAAACTGTTTTTT. Translation gives CASSLDPVSNEKLFF. Combining the CDR3 with reference TRBV7-9 and TRBJ1-4 gives the whole variable domain DTGVSQNPRHKITKRGQNVTFRCDPISEHNRLYWYRQTLGQGPEFLTYFQNEAQLEKSRLLSDRFSAERPKGSFSTLEIQRTEQGDSAMYLCASSLDPVSNEKLFFGSGTQLSVL.

This chain links TRBV5-1 with TRBJ1-3, with D perhaps matching TRBD1 (6 bases). The ends were cut back, 3 bases at V and 1 base at J, with 8 bases in the middle. Per the germline V gene, CDR1 is SGHRS and CDR2 is YFSETQ. The CDR3 spans 14 residues. CDR3 region: CASSSTGSGNTIYF. Here the CDR3 DNA reads TGCGCCAGCAGCTCCACAGGGTCTGGAAACACCATATATTTT.

This chain uses TRBV5-8 with TRBJ1-1, with 11 positions matching TRBD1. The CDR3 runs 19 residues. Per the germline V gene, CDR1 is SGHTS and CDR2 is YDEGEE. J was trimmed by 0 bases and V by 1 base; bases with no gene match: 11. The CDR3 spells CASSLYLRTGGSMNTEAFF. In DNA form, the CDR3 reads TGTGCCAGCAGCTTGTATCTGCGGACAGGGGGCTCTATGAACACTGAAGCTTTCTTT. Complete variable domain (other parts from reference TRBV5-8 and TRBJ1-1): EAGVTQSPTHLIKTRGQQATLRCSPISGHTSVYWYQQALGLGLQFLLWYDEGEERNRGNFPPRFSGRQFPNYSSELNVNALELEDSALYLCASSLYLRTGGSMNTEAFFGQGTRLTVV.